This is a list of T cell receptor beta chains from one sample in a study of Ad26.COV2.S vaccination and SARS-CoV-2 variants. The data were produced by immunoSEQ multiplex PCR, yet TCRdb's version contains in-frame clones alone and is incomplete. The repertoire holds roughly 700,000 clones, approximately 88% seen once, with about 1.5% in the top ten. Sequencing was performed on peripheral blood, taken in a trial of Ad26.COV2.S vaccine versus placebo. These receptors originate from a person between 18 and 65 years old who received the Ad26.COV2.S COVID-19 vaccine or a placebo. Both conserved end residues are part of each CDR3. D genes are given only for firm matches. Clone size is shown for a subset of rows, as once, few, many or a class of expanded clone.

V gene	J gene	D gene	clone size	CDR3 DNA	CDR3 protein
TRBV3-1/TRBV3-2	TRBJ2-2	-	-	TGTGCCAGCAGCCGGGAGGAGAGGGGCGGGGAGCTGTTTTTT	CASSREERGGELFF
TRBV24-1	TRBJ2-2	TRBD1	-	TGTGCCACCGAGACAGGGATGAACACCGGGGAGCTGTTTTTT	CATETGMNTGELFF
TRBV6-2/TRBV6-3	TRBJ1-6	-	-	TGTGCCAGCAGTCAGGGTGGCTCACCCCTCCACTTT	CASSQGGSPLHF
TRBV5-4	TRBJ1-1	TRBD1	-	TGTGCCAGCAGCTTGGTGAGGACAGGGTCAAACACTGAAGCTTTCTTT	CASSLVRTGSNTEAFF
TRBV5-6	TRBJ1-6	-	few	TGTGCCAGCAGCTCCCCGAGATCCCGGGACAAGAATTCACCCCTCCACTTT	CASSSPRSRDKNSPLHF
TRBV19	TRBJ1-5	-	-	TGTGCCAGTAGTATGGGGACAAGGTGGAATTTT	CASSMGTRWNF
TRBV6-5	TRBJ1-2	TRBD1	-	TGTGCCAGCAGCCGGGACAGGGAGGGAGGCTATGGCTACACCTTC	CASSRDREGGYGYTF
TRBV29-1	TRBJ2-2	-	-	TGCAGCGTTGATCTTAGAGACACCGGGGAGCTGTTTTTT	CSVDLRDTGELFF
TRBV5-1	TRBJ2-5	TRBD2	once	TGCGCCAGCAGCAGTCGCGGGGGTGGGCAAGAGACCCAGTACTTC	CASSSRGGGQETQYF
TRBV4-2	TRBJ1-1	-	-	TGTGCCAGCAGCCAAGATTTGGGTTTGAACACTGAAGCTTTCTTT	CASSQDLGLNTEAFF
TRBV24-1	TRBJ1-1	-	-	TGTGCCACCAGTGATCCCGGGACGGGCACTGAAGCTTTCTTT	CATSDPGTGTEAFF
TRBV7-2	TRBJ2-2	-	-	TGTGCCAGCAGCCCTCAGGGGGGGCGGTCGTGGACCGGGGAGCTGTTTTTT	CASSPQGGRSWTGELFF
TRBV18	TRBJ2-7	TRBD1	-	TGTGCCAGCTCACCAGGGACAGGGGGCAGCTACGAGCAGTACTTC	CASSPGTGGSYEQYF
TRBV5-5	TRBJ1-1	-	-	TGTGCCAGCAGGAGGGTAGCCAATAGGAACACTGAAGCTTTCTTT	CASRRVANRNTEAFF
TRBV27	TRBJ1-1	-	-	TGTGCCAGCAATCGCAGGCCAAACACTGAAGCTTTCTTT	CASNRRPNTEAFF
TRBV9	TRBJ1-5	-	-	TGTGCCAGCAGCGTAGGTTCAGGGAAACCCCAGCATTTT	CASSVGSGKPQHF
TRBV14	TRBJ2-1	-	-	TGTGCCAGCAGCCCCCTTCAGGTCAGGGGCAATGAGCAGTTCTTC	CASSPLQVRGNEQFF
TRBV20-1	TRBJ2-3	-	-	TGCAGTGCTAGTACCCCCACCAGCACAGATACGCAGTATTTT	CSASTPTSTDTQYF
TRBV18	TRBJ1-5	TRBD1	-	TGTGCCAGCTCGGAAGCACTCACCACCGGGACAGGGGGAGGAGGCCCTAATCAGCCCCAGCATTTT	CASSEALTTGTGGGGPNQPQHF
TRBV30	TRBJ1-1	TRBD1	-	TGTGCCTGGACTCTCCTGGGCAGGGGGGACACTGAAGCTTTCTTT	CAWTLLGRGDTEAFF
TRBV27	TRBJ2-6	TRBD1	-	TGTGCCAGCAGTCCGGACAGGGTGCCTGGAGGGGCCAACGTCCTGACTTTC	CASSPDRVPGGANVLTF
TRBV6-2/TRBV6-3	TRBJ2-5	-	-	TGTGCCAGCAGCACCGGGACACCCCGGTCGGCCCAGTACTTC	CASSTGTPRSAQYF
TRBV6-5	TRBJ2-1	TRBD2	-	TGTGCCAGCAGTCCTAGCGGGGTCTACAATGAGCAGTTCTTC	CASSPSGVYNEQFF
TRBV5-4	TRBJ2-7	-	-	TGTGCCAGCCGGCCCGAGTACTCCTACGAGCAGTACTTC	CASRPEYSYEQYF
TRBV7-9	TRBJ1-2	-	-	TGTGCCAGCAGCTTAGATTGGGGTTATGGCTACACCTTC	CASSLDWGYGYTF
TRBV6-5	TRBJ1-1	-	-	TGTGCCAGCAGTTACGTGGGGGGGCCTATGAACACTGAAGCTTTCTTT	CASSYVGGPMNTEAFF
TRBV5-1	TRBJ2-7	TRBD2	-	TGCGCCAGCAGCTTGGCTAGCGGGGACTCCTACGAGCAGTACTTC	CASSLASGDSYEQYF
TRBV15	TRBJ2-7	TRBD1	-	TGTGCCACCAGCCTCGGACAGGTCCCCTACGAGCAGTACTTC	CATSLGQVPYEQYF
TRBV7-3	TRBJ2-1	-	-	TGTGCCAGCAGCTTAGACCAGCCCCCCTTGAATGAGCAGTTCTTC	CASSLDQPPLNEQFF
TRBV6-5	TRBJ2-7	TRBD1	-	TGTGCCAGCATCGGGACAGGGACGCAGTACTTC	CASIGTGTQYF
TRBV6-6	TRBJ1-3	TRBD1	-	TGTGCCAGCAGTTACTCGACTGGACAGGGGGGAAACACCATATATTTT	CASSYSTGQGGNTIYF
TRBV6-2/TRBV6-3	TRBJ1-4	-	-	TGTGCCAGCAGTTACGGTCGGGGTTTTGCAACTAATGAAAAACTGTTTTTT	CASSYGRGFATNEKLFF
TRBV5-1	TRBJ1-2	-	-	TGCGCCAGCAGCTTGCGACCAAGAGCGACACCTACTAACTATGGCTACACCTTC	CASSLRPRATPTNYGYTF
TRBV7-9	TRBJ1-4	-	-	TGTGCCAGCAGCTTAGAAGGATCCGGGGAAAAACTGTTTTTT	CASSLEGSGEKLFF
TRBV27	TRBJ2-1	TRBD2	-	TGTGCCAGCAGTTTTGTGGTCGGGACTAGCGGGAGCAATGAGCAGTTCTTC	CASSFVVGTSGSNEQFF
TRBV2	TRBJ2-3	-	-	TGTGCCAGCAGATGGGAGGTAGATACGCAGTATTTT	CASRWEVDTQYF
TRBV5-1	TRBJ2-5	-	-	TGCGCCAGCAGCTTGGACGCCTCTGGGGGTCGCGAGACCCAGTACTTC	CASSLDASGGRETQYF
TRBV12-3/TRBV12-4	TRBJ1-1	-	-	TGTGCCAGCAGTAGCCCGTCCGGCCGTGAAGCTTTCTTT	CASSSPSGREAFF
TRBV11-3	TRBJ1-6	-	-	TGTGCCAGCAGCTTAGAAAGGACTACCGGGAAGAACCCTAATTCACCCCTCCACTTT	CASSLERTTGKNPNSPLHF
TRBV19	TRBJ1-1	-	-	TGTGCCAGTTTTTCCCGGGCTGAAGCTTTCTTT	CASFSRAEAFF